A selection of T cell receptor beta chains follows, all from one sample in a study of cytomegalovirus exposure and HLA in healthy donors. TCRdb keeps only in-frame clones here, not all; method: immunoSEQ multiplex PCR. There are around 99,000 clones in the sample; about nine tenths occur only once, and more than 2% lies in the top ten. Sequencing used PBMCs. All receptors come from a young woman in good health and CMV-seronegative. CDR3s include the opening cysteine and the closing phenylalanine or tryptophan. The D gene is left open where the match is weak. Size values are once, few and many counts, or a class for expanded clones, and some rows have none.

. | TRBJ1-4 | . | TRBV6-5 | TGTGCCAGCAGAGTCAGGGGTTCGAATGAAAAACTGTTTTTT | CASRVRGSNEKLFF
. | TRBJ2-7 | TRBD2 | TRBV28 | TGTGCCAGCAGTTTAGACCGGGGGGGATCCTACGAGCAGTACTTC | CASSLDRGGSYEQYF
. | TRBJ1-4 | TRBD1 | TRBV18 | TGTGCCAGCTCACCACCGGCAGGGGGACATGAAAAACTGTTTTTT | CASSPPAGGHEKLFF
. | TRBJ2-1 | TRBD1 | TRBV4-2 | TGTGCCAGCAGCCAGGGGGTACAGGGGGCATACAATGAGCAGTTCTTC | CASSQGVQGAYNEQFF
. | TRBJ1-1 | . | TRBV30 | TGTGCCTGGACGACCCCCCGGGGCACTGAAGCTTTCTTT | CAWTTPRGTEAFF
. | TRBJ2-1 | . | TRBV7-3 | TGTGCCAGCAGCCCCCAGTCTTACAATGAGCAGTTCTTC | CASSPQSYNEQFF
. | TRBJ2-2 | . | TRBV4-3 | TGCGCCAGCAGCCAAGCTGTCAGGGGATCCGGGGAGCTGTTTTTT | CASSQAVRGSGELFF
. | TRBJ2-3 | . | TRBV7-3 | TGTGCCAGCAGCTTAGGTGTGGCCGTCACAGATACGCAGTATTTT | CASSLGVAVTDTQYF
. | TRBJ1-1 | . | TRBV30 | TGTGCCTGGAGTGTCGAGAGGCGGCTCTCGAACACTGAAGCTTTCTTT | CAWSVERRLSNTEAFF
. | TRBJ2-7 | TRBD2 | TRBV6-1 | TGTGCCAGCAGCGATTCTAGCGGGGGTTCCTACGAGCAGTACTTC | CASSDSSGGSYEQYF
. | TRBJ2-5 | TRBD2 | TRBV5-8 | TGTGCCAGCAGCCCGGGAGGGGGATCGCTAGAGACCCAGTACTTC | CASSPGGGSLETQYF
few | TRBJ2-7 | . | TRBV9 | TGTGCCAGCAGCGTAGATTTAGATCGAAGCGAGCAGTACTTC | CASSVDLDRSEQYF
once | TRBJ2-1 | . | TRBV28 | TGTGCCAGCAGTTTAGCTCCCGGGACTGTGTGGGAGCAGTTCTTC | CASSLAPGTVWEQFF
. | TRBJ2-7 | . | TRBV15 | TGTGCCACCAGCAGAGAGGGAGGAGGGTATCCGGGAGCCTACGAGCAGTACTTC | CATSREGGGYPGAYEQYF
. | TRBJ1-4 | . | TRBV27 | TGTGCCAGCAGTATTCCGGGGGTGGGTGAAAAACTGTTTTTT | CASSIPGVGEKLFF
. | TRBJ1-2 | TRBD1 | TRBV19 | TGTGCCAGTAGTATTAACGACAGGGCGAACGGCTACACCTTC | CASSINDRANGYTF
. | TRBJ2-1 | . | TRBV6-5 | TGTGCCAGCAGGGGACACAGGGACTCCTACAATGAGCAGTTCTTC | CASRGHRDSYNEQFF
. | TRBJ1-2 | . | TRBV7-8 | TGTGCCAGCAGCGCTCACACCCAGGGCGTTGGCTACACCTTC | CASSAHTQGVGYTF
. | TRBJ2-1 | TRBD2 | TRBV5-4 | TGTGCCAGCAGCTTGGAGTTAAGCGGGAGCTTTGTGTATGAGCAGTTCTTC | CASSLELSGSFVYEQFF
few | TRBJ2-7 | . | TRBV6-5 | TGTGCCAGCAGTCAGGGTCTCTACGAGCAGTACTTC | CASSQGLYEQYF
few | TRBJ2-7 | . | TRBV4-2 | TGTGCCAGCAGCCAGCCCGGGGGAATCTCCTACGAGCAGTACTTC | CASSQPGGISYEQYF
. | TRBJ1-1 | . | TRBV6-5 | TGTGCCAGCAGTTACGTGGGGACTAGGACTGAAGCTTTCTTT | CASSYVGTRTEAFF
few | TRBJ2-6 | . | TRBV18 | TGTGCCAGCTCACTAGGGAACGGCCAGGGTTCTGGGGCCAACGTCCTGACTTTC | CASSLGNGQGSGANVLTF
once | TRBJ1-5 | TRBD1 | TRBV28 | TGTGCCAGCAGTCCGCCCCTCAACAGGGGTAAGGGTCAGCCCCAGCATTTT | CASSPPLNRGKGQPQHF
. | TRBJ2-2 | . | TRBV11-2 | TGTGCCAGCAGCCCCCGGGGAGCGGCAAGGAACACCGGGGAGCTGTTTTTT | CASSPRGAARNTGELFF
. | TRBJ1-2 | . | TRBV30 | TGCGCCTGGAGTGTAGGGGTATGGAATGGCTACACCTTC | CAWSVGVWNGYTF
. | TRBJ2-3 | . | TRBV11-2 | TGTGCCAGCAGCTTAGTGCCTAGGGGAAGCACAGATACGCAGTATTTT | CASSLVPRGSTDTQYF
. | TRBJ1-1 | TRBD1 | TRBV28 | TGTGCCAGCAGTCGGCTTTGGGACAGGGTAAACACTGAAGCTTTCTTT | CASSRLWDRVNTEAFF
. | TRBJ2-7 | TRBD2 | TRBV6-6 | TGTGCCAGCAGCGGGACTAGCACGACCTACGAGCAGTACTTC | CASSGTSTTYEQYF
. | TRBJ2-7 | . | TRBV13 | TGTGCCAGCAGCTTAAGAGGGCCCTACGAGCAGTACTTC | CASSLRGPYEQYF
. | TRBJ2-5 | . | TRBV27 | TGTGCCAGCAGTTCCTCAGGGACCCAGTACTTC | CASSSSGTQYF
. | TRBJ1-4 | . | TRBV6-6 | TGTGCCAGCACCCACCCTGGGCACGTGAATGAAAAACTGTTTTTT | CASTHPGHVNEKLFF
. | TRBJ1-5 | . | TRBV7-2 | TGTGCCAGCAGCCCATTTAATCAGCCCCAGCATTTT | CASSPFNQPQHF
. | TRBJ2-1 | . | TRBV15 | TGTGCCACCAGCGTATCCAGGGCCTACAATGAGCAGTTCTTC | CATSVSRAYNEQFF
. | TRBJ1-1 | . | TRBV29-1 | TGCAGCGTGGGAGGGACGCTTTCGATTGAAGCTTTCTTT | CSVGGTLSIEAFF
few | TRBJ1-1 | . | TRBV29-1 | TGCAGCGTTGAAGATCAGGTGCCAGAAGCTTTCTTT | CSVEDQVPEAFF
. | TRBJ2-1 | TRBD2 | TRBV7-9 | TGTGCCAGCAGCTTAAGAGGACTAGCGGGGTCCTACAATGAGCAGTTCTTC | CASSLRGLAGSYNEQFF
. | TRBJ1-2 | . | TRBV14 | TGTGCCAGCAGCCAAGCCAGTCGGGGTTTCTTCGGCTACACCTTC | CASSQASRGFFGYTF
. | TRBJ1-5 | . | TRBV5-5 | TGTGCCAGCAGCCCTGGACAGTATAATCAGCCCCAGCATTTT | CASSPGQYNQPQHF